This T cell receptor (beta chain) was obtained from a study of CD8 T cells in Susac syndrome (dated by TCRdb to about 2019). Concerning the study at large: Whether CD8+ T cell activation and differentiation in Susac syndrome was antigen driven was tested using repertoire sequencing. Clonality of the CD8+ T cell repertoire was compared between more than 9 healthy donors, approximately 14 Susac syndrome patients and approximately 16 multiple sclerosis patients.

The CDR3, from cysteine to phenylalanine, totals 15 residues. Of the read, only the CDR3 DNA is kept; its 45 bases are in frame from base 1. As encoded in the germline V gene, CDR1 is MDHEN while CDR2 is SYDVKM. Deletion took 2 bases off V and 0 bases off J, with a span of 8 bases between the germline ends. Peripheral blood CD8+ and CD4+ T cells from healthy donors, Susac syndrome patients and multiple sclerosis patients were profiled by high-throughput TCR beta sequencing. The multiple sclerosis controls were treatment-naive patients whose relapsing-remitting disease, either stable or active, fulfilled the revised McDonald criteria. Bulk CD8+ and CD4+ T cells were purified by magnetic negative isolation, whereas CD8+ TEMRA cells were enriched by FACS. Blood was drawn into EDTA tubes, processed within 24 hours, and PBMCs were isolated by density gradient centrifugation. PBMCs intended for TCR sequencing were cryopreserved in liquid nitrogen and were subsequently thawed in a 37 degrees C water bath. The sorted or isolated CD4+, CD8+ and CD8+ TEMRA cells reached a purity of at least 90%.

RNA was extracted using the RNeasy kit, and about 0.45 to 1 microgram was reverse transcribed with random hexamers. The immunoSEQ multiplex PCR assay, covering 54 Vbeta and 13 Jbeta segments, was used to amplify TCR beta CDR3 regions. PCR amplification bias was corrected by using a synthetic template baseline for primer optimization and computational correction. The authors' analysis ran thus. Reads were assigned to V, D and J genes according to IMGT and analyzed in immunoSEQ Analyzer, with only productive sequences retained. Clonality was calculated as one minus the Shannon entropy normalized by log2 of the number of productive unique sequences. For each patient and control, public and private clones were evaluated within the 100 most prevalent clones. Clones were defined as Susac-specific if absent from the healthy and MS cohorts, from 1052 published viral clones and from other ImmuneACCESS disease sequences. The raw public data were reprocessed by TCRdb itself: fastp quality trimming at Q25, MiXCR clonotype calling, in-frame beta chains only. Under each unique CDR3 protein, matching rows form one entry showing the most common genes and DNA. It is TCRdb's table, rather than the study itself, that gives the V and J calls and clone size. Within this sample are about 400,000 distinct CDR3 sequences, with around 85% of them counted one time only. Under 0.15% of the sample goes to the ten largest clones.

Details on this clonotype: Its recognized antigen is unknown. No much larger clone exists at a distance of one base, and base qualities are not known.

Overall results and qualifications from the work: The TCR sequencing and HLA analysis was acknowledged to have included a relatively small number of individuals.

The sequence was obtained from a human donor with multiple sclerosis. This chain joins TRBV28 to TRBJ2-4; the D segment cannot be called with confidence. What was sequenced was CD8+ T cells from PBMCs. The base sequence is TGTGCCAGCAGTTTACAGCTTTTAGCCAAAAACATTCAGTACTTC. This yields the protein CASSLQLLAKNIQYF.